This TCR beta chain was identified during a study of radiotherapy plus CTLA-4 blockade in lung cancer. Study findings and constraints: After radiotherapy and ipilimumab, tumor-derived clones expanded in peripheral blood.

This clone was seen a few times. The antigen remains unidentified. Clones were read by immunoSEQ multiplex PCR, and TCRdb kept only the in-frame ones, dropping some. Of just under 60,000 clones listed, around 80% are singletons. V lost 0 bases and J lost 8; bases outside the gene matches: 6. Germline CDR1 and CDR2: SGHRS and YFSETQ. This CDR3 spans 15 amino acids. The source material was peripheral blood, sampled from a patient treated with radiotherapy plus ipilimumab. The receptor's source is a human donor with non-small cell lung cancer who had a partial response to radiotherapy plus ipilimumab. The rearrangement links TRBV5-1 to TRBJ2-1, with 9 positions matching TRBD2. The CDR3: CASSLVSLAGYEQFF. Written as DNA, the CDR3 is TGCGCCAGCAGCTTGGTATCACTAGCGGGTTATGAGCAGTTCTTC. Full variable domain (missing parts from reference TRBV5-1 and TRBJ2-1): KAGVTQTPRYLIKTRGQQVTLSCSPISGHRSVSWYQQTPGQGLQFLFEYFSETQRNKGNFPGRFSGRQFSNSRSEMNVSTLELGDSALYLCASSLVSLAGYEQFFGPGTRLTVL.